This T cell receptor (beta chain) emerged from a study of Ad26.COV2.S vaccination and SARS-CoV-2 variants. Points from the study as a whole: Individuals receiving vaccine had higher spike-specific TCR breadth than placebo recipients did.

CDR1 and CDR2 (germline): KGHSH, LQKENI. The CDR3 sequence is 15 residues long. The V segment lost 3 bases and the J segment 7 bases; nucleotides outside the gene matches: 11. Treatment reported: about 20 received Ad26.COV2.S at low or high dose, single or two shots; about five received placebo; per-sample allocation not given. Specimen acquisition occurred on day 63 following the initial vaccine or placebo injection. Concerning this clone: Its target is not known.

The data were produced by immunoSEQ multiplex PCR, yet TCRdb's version contains in-frame clones alone and is incomplete. This sample carries about 440,000 clones, approximately 90% of them seen once, and the ten largest clones take 9.5% to 15%. The origin of this receptor is a person between 18 and 65 years old who received the Ad26.COV2.S COVID-19 vaccine or a placebo. This chain links TRBV18 with TRBJ1-2, with 7 bases aligning to TRBD1. The sequenced sample was peripheral blood, obtained in a trial of Ad26.COV2.S vaccine versus placebo. The CDR3 DNA sequence: TGTGCCAGCTCACCCCTCCCACAGGGGCAGGGTGGCTACACCTTC. This translates into CASSPLPQGQGGYTF.